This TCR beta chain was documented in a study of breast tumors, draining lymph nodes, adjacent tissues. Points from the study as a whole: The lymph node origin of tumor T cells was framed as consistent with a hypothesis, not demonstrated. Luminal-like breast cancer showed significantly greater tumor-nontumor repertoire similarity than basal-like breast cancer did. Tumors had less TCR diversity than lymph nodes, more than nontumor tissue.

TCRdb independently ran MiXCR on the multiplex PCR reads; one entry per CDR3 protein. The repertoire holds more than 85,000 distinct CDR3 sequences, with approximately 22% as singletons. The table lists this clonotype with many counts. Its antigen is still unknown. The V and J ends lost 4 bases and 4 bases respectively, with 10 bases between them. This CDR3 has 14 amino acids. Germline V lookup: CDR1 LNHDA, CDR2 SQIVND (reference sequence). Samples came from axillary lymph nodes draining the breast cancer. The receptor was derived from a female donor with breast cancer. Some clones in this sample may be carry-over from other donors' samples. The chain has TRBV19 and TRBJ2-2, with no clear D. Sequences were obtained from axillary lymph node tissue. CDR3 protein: CASSRAGRTGELFF. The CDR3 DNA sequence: TGTGCCAGTAGTAGGGCAGGCCGCACCGGGGAGCTGTTTTTT.